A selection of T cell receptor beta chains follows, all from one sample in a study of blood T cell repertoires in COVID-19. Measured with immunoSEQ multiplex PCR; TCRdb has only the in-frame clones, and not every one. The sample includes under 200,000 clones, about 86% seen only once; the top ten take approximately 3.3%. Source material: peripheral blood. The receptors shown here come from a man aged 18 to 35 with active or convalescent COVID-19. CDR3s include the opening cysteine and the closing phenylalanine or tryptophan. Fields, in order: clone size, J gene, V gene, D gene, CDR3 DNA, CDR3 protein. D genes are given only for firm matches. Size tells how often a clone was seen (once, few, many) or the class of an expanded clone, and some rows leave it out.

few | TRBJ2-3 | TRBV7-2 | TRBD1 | TGTGCCAGCAGCTTGACAGGGAAAGATACGCAGTATTTT | CASSLTGKDTQYF
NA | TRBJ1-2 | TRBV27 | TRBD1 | TGTGCCAGCAGGCTTATCGGGACAGGGGGGGGCTACACCTTC | CASRLIGTGGGYTF
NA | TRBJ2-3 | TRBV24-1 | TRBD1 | TGTGCCACCAGCACCGGGACAGGGGGGACAGATACGCAGTATTTT | CATSTGTGGTDTQYF
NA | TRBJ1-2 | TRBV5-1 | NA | TGCGCCAGCAGAGGGACAACTCGGGACTATGGCTACACCTTC | CASRGTTRDYGYTF
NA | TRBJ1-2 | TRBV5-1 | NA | TGCGCCAGCAGCTTGGCTGGGGCCTATACCGGCGATGGCTACACCTTC | CASSLAGAYTGDGYTF
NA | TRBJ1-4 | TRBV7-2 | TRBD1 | TGTGCCAGCAGCCCAGGACAGGGCTACCCTAATGAAAAACTGTTTTTT | CASSPGQGYPNEKLFF
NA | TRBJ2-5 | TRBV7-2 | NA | TGTGCCAGCAGCATACTGTACCAAGAGACCCAGTACTTC | CASSILYQETQYF
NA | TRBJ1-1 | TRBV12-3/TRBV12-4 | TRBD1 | TGTGCCAGCAGCTGGACAGGGACTGAAGCTTTCTTT | CASSWTGTEAFF
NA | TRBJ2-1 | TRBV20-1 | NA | TGCAGTGCCCTTAACAATGAGCAGTTCTTC | CSALNNEQFF
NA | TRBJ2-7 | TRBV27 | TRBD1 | TGTGCCAGCAGTTTGTGGGGACAGACCTACGAGCAGTACTTC | CASSLWGQTYEQYF
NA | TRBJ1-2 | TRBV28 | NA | TGTGCCAGCAGTTTAGGGGGGTGGGATGGCTACACCTTC | CASSLGGWDGYTF
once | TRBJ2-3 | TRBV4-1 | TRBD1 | TGCGCCAGCAGCGACAGGGGGCGCGGGGATACGCAGTATTTT | CASSDRGRGDTQYF
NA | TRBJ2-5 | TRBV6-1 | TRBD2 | TGTGCCAGCAGCCGACTAGCGCGCGGGGAGACCCAGTACTTC | CASSRLARGETQYF
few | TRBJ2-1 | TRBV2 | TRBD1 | TGTGCCAGCAGGCCGAGTGGGACAGGGTACAATGAGCAGTTCTTC | CASRPSGTGYNEQFF
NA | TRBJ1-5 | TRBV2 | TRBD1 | TGTGCCAGCAGTGGGGACAGGGCGGGACAGCCCCAGCATTTT | CASSGDRAGQPQHF
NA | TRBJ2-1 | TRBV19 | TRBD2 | TGTGCCAGTAGTATGGCGGGGGGGGGCAATGAGCAGTTCTTC | CASSMAGGGNEQFF
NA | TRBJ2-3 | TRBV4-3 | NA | TGCGCCAGCAGCCAAGGCCCCTCGGGGGATACGCAGTATTTT | CASSQGPSGDTQYF
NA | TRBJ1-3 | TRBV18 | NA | TGTGCCAGCTCACCACAACCCCTAGGATCAGGAAACACCATATATTTT | CASSPQPLGSGNTIYF
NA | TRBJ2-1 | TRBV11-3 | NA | TGTGCCAGCAGCTTAGGGGCTAGCAGCTTATACAATGAGCAGTTCTTC | CASSLGASSLYNEQFF
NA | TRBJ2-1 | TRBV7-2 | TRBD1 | TGTGCCAGCAGCCCAAGGGACAGGGAAACCAATGAGCAGTTCTTC | CASSPRDRETNEQFF
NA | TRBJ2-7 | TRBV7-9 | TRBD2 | TGTGCCAGCAGCTTAGAGCCTAGCGGGGGCGAGCAGTACTTC | CASSLEPSGGEQYF
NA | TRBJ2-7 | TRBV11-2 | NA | TGTGCCAGCAGCTTAGGTTTAGGGGCCCTCTCCTACGAGCAGTACTTC | CASSLGLGALSYEQYF
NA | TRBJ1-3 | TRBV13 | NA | TGTGCCAGCAGCCTCACAGGTGACTCTGGAAACACCATATATTTT | CASSLTGDSGNTIYF
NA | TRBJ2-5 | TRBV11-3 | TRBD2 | TGTGCCAGCAGCTTAGGTGGAGAGGGGCTAGCGGGAGGGGAGACCCAGTACTTC | CASSLGGEGLAGGETQYF
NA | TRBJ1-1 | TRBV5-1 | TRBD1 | TGCGCCAGCAGCCCGAGATCGGGACAGACGAACACTGAAGCTTTCTTT | CASSPRSGQTNTEAFF
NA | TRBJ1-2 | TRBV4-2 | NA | TGTGCCAGCAGCCAATCGGCGGGGGATTATGGCTACACCTTC | CASSQSAGDYGYTF
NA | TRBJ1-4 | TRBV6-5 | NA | TGTGCCAGCAGTTACGGCAGAGGCCGTAATGAAAAACTGTTTTTT | CASSYGRGRNEKLFF
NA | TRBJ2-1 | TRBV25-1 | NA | TGTGCCAGCAGTGAGGCGGGACCCCACAATGAGCAGTTCTTC | CASSEAGPHNEQFF
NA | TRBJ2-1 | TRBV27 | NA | TGTGCCAGCAGTTTCTATCCGGACAATGAGCAGTTCTTC | CASSFYPDNEQFF
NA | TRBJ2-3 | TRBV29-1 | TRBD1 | TGCAGCTGTGACAGGGATTGGAGCACAGATACGCAGTATTTT | CSCDRDWSTDTQYF
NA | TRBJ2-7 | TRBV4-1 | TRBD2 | TGCGCCAGCAGCCAACTTGCGCTAGCGGGAGCGGAGTACTTC | CASSQLALAGAEYF
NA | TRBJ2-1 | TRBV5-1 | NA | TGCGCCAGCAGCTTTGCGCCCGCGAGCTCCTACAATGAGCAGTTCTTC | CASSFAPASSYNEQFF
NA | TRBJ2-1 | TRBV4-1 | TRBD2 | TGCGCCAGCAGCCAGATTTTGACTAGCGGGTACTACAATGAGCAGTTCTTC | CASSQILTSGYYNEQFF
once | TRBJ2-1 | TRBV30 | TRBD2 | TGTGCCTGGCAGACGGGGACTAGCTGGAATGAGCAGTTCTTC | CAWQTGTSWNEQFF
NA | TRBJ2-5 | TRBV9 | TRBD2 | TGTGCCAGCAGCAAGTCTAGCGGGAGCAATGTAGAGACCCAGTACTTC | CASSKSSGSNVETQYF
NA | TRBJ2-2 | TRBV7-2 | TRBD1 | TGTGCCAGCAGCTTTTCGCCGGGACAGGGGGGGACAACCGGGGAGCTGTTTTTT | CASSFSPGQGGTTGELFF
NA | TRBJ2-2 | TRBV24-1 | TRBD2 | TGTGCCACCAGTGATTTGTCGGCGGGGGGCACCGGGGAGCTGTTTTTT | CATSDLSAGGTGELFF
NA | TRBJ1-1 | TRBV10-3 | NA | TGTGCCATCACCCGAGGACAGAAAGCTTTCTTT | CAITRGQKAFF
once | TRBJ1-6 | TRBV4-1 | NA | TGCGCCAGCAGCCAAGAGGGCAGGGGATATTCACCCCTCCACTTT | CASSQEGRGYSPLHF
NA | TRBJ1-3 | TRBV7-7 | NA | TGTGCTAGCTCCCCGAGCTCTGGAAACACCATATATTTT | CASSPSSGNTIYF
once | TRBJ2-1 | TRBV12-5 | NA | TGTGCTAGTGGCGAAACAAGCGGCTACAATGAGCAGTTCTTC | CASGETSGYNEQFF
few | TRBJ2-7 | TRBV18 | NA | TGTGCCAGCTCTAGTTCCTCGGGAGACCGAACCTACGAGCAGTACTTC | CASSSSSGDRTYEQYF
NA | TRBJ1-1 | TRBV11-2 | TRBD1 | TGTGCCAGCGCCGACAGGGGGCAGTGGAACACTGAAGCTTTCTTT | CASADRGQWNTEAFF
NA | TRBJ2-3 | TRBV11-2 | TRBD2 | TGTGCCAGCAGCCTCGGACTAGCGGGAGCTAGCACAGATACGCAGTATTTT | CASSLGLAGASTDTQYF
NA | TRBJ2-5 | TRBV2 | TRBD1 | TGTGCCAGCAGTGACGGACAGGGGCAAGAGACCCAGTACTTC | CASSDGQGQETQYF
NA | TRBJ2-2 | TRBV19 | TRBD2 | TGTGCCAGTAGTATCATAGCGGGGGGGCCCGGGGAGCTGTTTTTT | CASSIIAGGPGELFF
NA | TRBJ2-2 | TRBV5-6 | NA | TGTGCCAGCAGCTTGAGGACTCTGAACACCGGGGAGCTGTTTTTT | CASSLRTLNTGELFF
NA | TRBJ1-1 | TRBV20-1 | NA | TGCAGTGCTAGTAGGGACACCGAAGCTTTCTTT | CSASRDTEAFF
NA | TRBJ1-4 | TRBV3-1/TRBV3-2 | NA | TGTGCCAGCAGCCCCCGCCCCCGGGGAGAACTGTTTTTT | CASSPRPRGELFF
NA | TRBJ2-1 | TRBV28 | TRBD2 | TGTGCCAGCAGTTTATGGTGGGTAGCGGGGGGGACCGATACCTACAATGAGCAGTTCTTC | CASSLWWVAGGTDTYNEQFF
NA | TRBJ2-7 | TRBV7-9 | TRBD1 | TGTGCCAGCAGCTTAGTTTCGGCAGGGGGCCGGGAGCAGTACTTC | CASSLVSAGGREQYF
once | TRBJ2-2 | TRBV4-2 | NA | TGTGCCAGCAGCCAAGGACTCGTTGGGGAGCTGTTTTTT | CASSQGLVGELFF
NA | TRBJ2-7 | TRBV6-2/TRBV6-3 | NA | TGTGCCAGCAGTTACGAGGAGGGGAGTATCACCTACGAGCAGTACTTC | CASSYEEGSITYEQYF
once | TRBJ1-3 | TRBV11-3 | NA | TGTGCCAGCAGGCCCACCCTGAGCTCTGGAAACACCATATATTTT | CASRPTLSSGNTIYF
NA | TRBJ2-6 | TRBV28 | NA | TGTGCCAGCAGTCCCTGGGGCCTGGGCTCTGGGGCCAACGTCCTGACTTTC | CASSPWGLGSGANVLTF